This is a list of T cell receptor beta chains from one sample in a study of blood T cell repertoires in COVID-19. Libraries were prepared by immunoSEQ multiplex PCR; TCRdb keeps only in-frame clonotypes and omits some of them. The profile shows about 110,000 clones, about nine tenths of them singletons. The sequencing sample was made of peripheral blood. All receptors come from a human donor in a cohort sampled during active COVID-19. Both conserved end residues are part of each CDR3. A D gene is named only where the DNA matches it firmly. Clone sizes are given selectively: once, few, many, or a class where the clone is expanded.

TGTGCCAGCAGCTTAGGTGGGACAGGGGGCGCAGATACGCAGTATTTT	CASSLGGTGGADTQYF	TRBJ2-3	.	TRBD1	TRBV11-3
TGTGCCAGCAGCTCTGGACTAGCGGAGACAGATACGCAGTATTTT	CASSSGLAETDTQYF	TRBJ2-3	.	TRBD2	TRBV5-4
TGTGCCAGCAGCCTAGGGACAGGGAAATACGAGCAGTACTTC	CASSLGTGKYEQYF	TRBJ2-7	.	TRBD1	TRBV5-4
TGTGCCAGCAGTTCGGTGGCGGGAGGGAACTACGAGCAGTACTTC	CASSSVAGGNYEQYF	TRBJ2-7	.	TRBD2	TRBV27
TGTGCCAGCAGCGTGGCAGGGGGACGGGAGACCCAGTACTTC	CASSVAGGRETQYF	TRBJ2-5	.	TRBD1	TRBV5-4
TGTGCCAGCAGCTTAATAGCGGGAGGCGCGAACACCGGGGAGCTGTTTTTT	CASSLIAGGANTGELFF	TRBJ2-2	few	TRBD2	TRBV7-3
TGTGCCAGCAGCTTACAGGGAGGCAATTCACCCCTCCACTTT	CASSLQGGNSPLHF	TRBJ1-6	once	.	TRBV7-8
TGTGCCAGCAGCCCCAGGGGTAACACTGAAGCTTTCTTT	CASSPRGNTEAFF	TRBJ1-1	.	.	TRBV9
TGTGCCAGCAGCTCAACAGGGAATGCGAACACTGAAGCTTTCTTT	CASSSTGNANTEAFF	TRBJ1-1	.	.	TRBV5-5
TGCGCCAGCAGCTTGGGGACAGGGGGGAGGACTGAAGCTTTCTTT	CASSLGTGGRTEAFF	TRBJ1-1	.	TRBD1	TRBV5-1
TGTGCCAGCAGCTTGGTCAGGGTTAGGAACGAGCAGTACTTC	CASSLVRVRNEQYF	TRBJ2-7	.	.	TRBV7-2
TGTGCCAGCACTGGGACAGGGAGCAATCAGCCCCAGCATTTT	CASTGTGSNQPQHF	TRBJ1-5	.	TRBD1	TRBV28
TGTGCCAGCAGCCTCAGGACTAGCGGGAGGACTACCTACAATGAGCAGTTCTTC	CASSLRTSGRTTYNEQFF	TRBJ2-1	.	TRBD2	TRBV5-4
TGTGCCAGCAGTGCCCGGCGGGGGGAGATCGGGGAGCTGTTTTTT	CASSARRGEIGELFF	TRBJ2-2	.	TRBD2	TRBV2
TGTGCCACCAGCAAAAGGACAGTTCAAAATGAAAAACTGTTTTTT	CATSKRTVQNEKLFF	TRBJ1-4	.	.	TRBV15
TGTGCCAGCATAATTAGTAACGCAGATACGCAGTATTTT	CASIISNADTQYF	TRBJ2-3	.	.	TRBV6-5
TGCGCCAGCAGTTCGGTCGAGCAGTACTTC	CASSSVEQYF	TRBJ2-7	.	.	TRBV4-3
TGTGCCACCCCCGGCGGGGACACAGATACGCAGTATTTT	CATPGGDTDTQYF	TRBJ2-3	.	.	TRBV7-9
TGTGCCAGCAGTGTCGGACACTTGGTCCTTGGCGAGCAGTACTTC	CASSVGHLVLGEQYF	TRBJ2-7	once	.	TRBV25-1